The 6 T cell receptor beta chains listed next were all sequenced from one sample in a study of T cell repertoires in cytomegalovirus infection. TCRdb analysed the reads with MiXCR anew, one entry per CDR3 protein. This sample has 200,000 to 250,000 distinct CDR3 sequences; approximately 40% occur once, and the top ten carry approximately 60%. No antigen is known for these receptors. The material was CD8+ T cells from cultured PBMCs, obtained from culture after CMV antigen stimulation. These receptors were collected from a human donor in good health (CMV status not recorded). Some clones in this sample may be carry-over from other donors' samples.

This clonotype was counted a few times. The chain links TRBV28 to TRBJ1-1; D ambiguous. Trimming took 6 bases from V and 4 from J, leaving 12 bases between them. This CDR3 has 13 residues. Per the germline V gene, CDR1 is MDHEN and CDR2 is SYDVKM. As DNA, the CDR3 is TGTGCCAGCAGGCAGGAAGGAAGCACTGAAGCTTTCTTT. This gives the protein CASRQEGSTEAFF.

The V gene is TRBV29-1, the J gene TRBJ2-3; 7 bases match TRBD2. The germline gives CDR1 SQVTM, CDR2 ANQGSEA. The CDR3 loop spans 13 amino acids. With 7 bases clipped from V and 4 bases from J, the junction kept 8 bases outside the gene matches. The CDR3 reads CSGGGSLSDTQYF. CDR3 DNA: TGCAGCGGGGGGGGTAGCCTCTCAGATACGCAGTATTTT.

This clonotype was observed a handful of times. The chain combines TRBV27 with TRBJ1-1, with D tentatively TRBD1 (6 bases). The CDR3 extends over 16 amino acids. V was clipped by 5 bases and J by 0 bases, with 16 bases between them. Germline V gene data show CDR1 as MNHEY and CDR2 as SMNVEV (reference sequence). CDR3 nucleotide sequence: TGTGCCAGCAGTCGGGCGACAGGACTCATGAACACTGAAGCTTTCTTT. This codes for CASSRATGLMNTEAFF.

A few counts support this clonotype. V and J are TRBV12-3 or TRBV12-4 and TRBJ1-3, with D hard to call. The CDR3 is 15 residues long. V was shortened by 7 bases and J by 0 bases, with 13 bases between the two germline ends. The CDR3 sequence: CASTPDLNSGNTIYF. The CDR3 DNA follows: TGTGCCAGCACCCCTGACCTAAACTCTGGAAACACCATATATTTT.

CDR3 DNA sequence: TGTGCCAGCAGCTATAATAACAGGGGGTTAGAGCAGTTCTTC. Amino acids: CASSYNNRGLEQFF. The chain has TRBV11-2 and TRBJ2-1; 8 nucleotides line up with TRBD1. V shed 4 bases, J shed 10 bases, and the junction held 9 bases outside the gene matches. There are 14 residues in the CDR3. Germline assignment: CDR1 SGHAT and CDR2 FQNNGV. The whole variable domain, remainder taken from reference TRBV11-2 and TRBJ2-1, is EAGVAQSPRYKIIEKRQSVAFWCNPISGHATLYWYQQILGQGPKLLIQFQNNGVVDDSQLPKDRFSAERLKGVDSTLKIQPAKLEDSAVYLCASSYNNRGLEQFFGPGTRLTVL.

There are many counts of this clonotype. The V and J genes are TRBV12-3 or TRBV12-4 and TRBJ1-2; unclear D gene. Trimming removed 7 bases at V and 3 bases at J, with 9 bases between. This CDR3 spans 12 amino acids. Here the CDR3 reads CASISWDYGYTF. CDR3 nucleotides: TGTGCCAGCATATCCTGGGACTATGGCTACACCTTC.